These 18 T cell receptor beta chains originate from one sample sequenced in a study of cytomegalovirus exposure and HLA in healthy donors. PCR used 60 Vbeta primers and 13 Jbeta primers. Measured with immunoSEQ multiplex PCR; TCRdb has only the in-frame clones, and not every one. The data hold about 130,000 clones, with about 79% observed a single time. Sequencing used PBMCs. The receptors come from a woman under 30 in good health and CMV-seropositive.

This clone has a handful of counts. The gene calls are TRBV2 and TRBJ2-2; 7 nucleotides match TRBD2. V was pared by 6 bases and J by 5 bases, with 3 bases of the junction left unmatched. The CDR3 totals 13 residues. Germline V gene lookup returns CDR1 SNHLY and CDR2 FYNNEI. The CDR3 DNA reads TGTGCCAGCAGCGGGGACTATACCGGGGAGCTGTTTTTT. This gives the protein CASSGDYTGELFF.

The chain has TRBV2 and TRBJ1-4; D uncertain. The V and J ends lost 10 bases and 7 bases respectively, with 19 bases between them. CDR3 size: 14 residues. Germline CDR1 and CDR2: SNHLY and FYNNEI. The CDR3 DNA follows: TGTGCCACCCGCTCGGAGGGCCGTTCTGAAAAACTGTTTTTT. Protein: CATRSEGRSEKLFF.

This chain joins TRBV5-1 and TRBJ1-4, with 7 positions matching TRBD1. The CDR3 consists of 15 residues. CDR1 and CDR2 from the germline V gene are SGHRS and YFSETQ. V shed 4 bases, J shed 3 bases, and the junction held 6 bases outside the gene matches. The CDR3 DNA follows: TGCGCCAGCAGCCCGCTGGGACAGCCTAATGAAAAACTGTTTTTT. It codes for CASSPLGQPNEKLFF.

With respect to this clone: One end of the junction is discordant with germline, which a read error may explain. The sample contains more than one DNA sequence encoding this CDR3. The chain carries TRBV5-5 and TRBJ2-7; 8 bases line up with TRBD2. Germline-derived CDR1 and CDR2 are SGHKS and YYEKEE (reference sequence). The CDR3 extends over 15 amino acids. Here the CDR3 reads CASSFVSGTPYEQYF. The CDR3 nucleotides are TGTGCTAGCAGCTTCGTTAGCGGGACCCCCTACGAGCAGTACTTC.

The chain recombines TRBV28 with TRBJ1-2; maybe TRBD1 (6 bases). The CDR3 has 14 residues. In germline, CDR1 is MDHEN, CDR2 SYDVKM. V lost 3 bases and J lost 4, with 12 bases in between. CDR3: CASSLHREGYGYTF. The CDR3 DNA follows: TGTGCCAGCAGTTTGCACAGGGAGGGCTATGGCTACACCTTC.

This clone was observed a single time. The rearrangement joins TRBV5-1 to TRBJ1-1; no clear D. The CDR3 runs to 13 residues. Germline CDR1 reads SGHRS; CDR2 reads YFSETQ. V lost 1 base to trimming and J lost 4 bases, with 8 bases between them. The CDR3 region is CASSLPPGTEAFF. Here the CDR3 DNA reads TGCGCCAGCAGCTTGCCCCCCGGCACTGAAGCTTTCTTT. The full variable domain, completed using reference TRBV5-1 and TRBJ1-1, is KAGVTQTPRYLIKTRGQQVTLSCSPISGHRSVSWYQQTPGQGLQFLFEYFSETQRNKGNFPGRFSGRQFSNSRSEMNVSTLELGDSALYLCASSLPPGTEAFFGQGTRLTVV.

V and J are TRBV10-2 and TRBJ2-5, with TRBD1 identical over 8 bases. The CDR3 loop spans 13 amino acids. Losses at the gene ends were 4 bases for V and 4 bases for J; bases not matched to a gene: 2. The germline gives CDR1 WSHSY, CDR2 SAAADI. The CDR3 protein is CASSARGPETQYF. The CDR3 nucleotides read TGCGCCAGCAGTGCCAGGGGGCCAGAGACCCAGTACTTC.

The chain joins TRBV6-1 to TRBJ1-6; tentatively, D is TRBD1 (6 bases). The germline V gene has CDR1 MNHNS and CDR2 SASEGT. CDR3 length: 13 residues. Trimming pared 7 bases from V and 5 bases from J, leaving 9 bases between. Here the CDR3 DNA reads TGTGCCAGCAAGCGGGACAATAATTCACCCCTCCACTTT. It is translated as CASKRDNNSPLHF.

The chain uses TRBV6-5 and TRBJ1-3; perhaps TRBD1 as D (5 bases). V lost 2 bases, J lost 2 bases, and 10 bases lay in between. The V gene's germline CDR1 is MNHEY and CDR2 SVGAGI. The length of the CDR3 is 15 residues. CDR3 amino acids: CASSYMTVPGNTIYF. The CDR3 coding sequence is TGTGCCAGCAGTTACATGACAGTGCCTGGAAACACCATATATTTT.

The genes are TRBV5-6 and TRBJ2-7, with D tentatively TRBD2 (7 bases). Germline V gene lookup returns CDR1 SGHDT and CDR2 YYEEEE. CDR3 length equals 15 residues. With 4 bases removed from V and 2 bases from J, the gap between germline ends came to 16 bases. In nucleotides, the CDR3 is TGTGCCAGCAGCCGCGGCGGGGGCCTCACCTACGAGCAGTACTTC. Amino acid sequence: CASSRGGGLTYEQYF.

The J gene is TRBJ2-7, the V gene TRBV11-2; 11 bases map to TRBD1. Germline V gives CDR1 SGHAT, CDR2 FQNNGV. Losses at the gene ends were 2 bases for V and 5 bases for J; bases not matched to a gene: 5. CDR3 length: 15 amino acids. The CDR3 region is CASSLFPGQGDEQYF. The CDR3, as DNA: TGTGCCAGCAGCTTATTTCCGGGACAGGGGGACGAGCAGTACTTC.

The chain has TRBV27 and TRBJ2-5, with 9 positions matching TRBD1. Trimming at V came to 7 bases and at J to 2 bases, leaving 2 bases not matched to a gene. The CDR3 runs to 13 residues. The germline gives CDR1 MNHEY, CDR2 SMNVEV (reference sequence). The CDR3 DNA follows: TGTGCCAGCATGACAGGGGGACAAGAGACCCAGTACTTC. Protein product: CASMTGGQETQYF.

The rearrangement uses TRBV19 and TRBJ2-3; D is possibly TRBD2 (6 bases). Trimming left V 1 base short and J 8 bases short, with 16 bases between. Germline V gives CDR1 LNHDA, CDR2 SQIVND (reference sequence). The CDR3 has 15 residues. DNA of the CDR3: TGTGCCAGTAGTATAGCCCTAGGTGAGGGAGGTACGCAGTATTTT. Residues: CASSIALGEGGTQYF.

This clone was seen a single time. The V and J genes are TRBV7-3 and TRBJ2-2, with 11 bases identical to TRBD2. V lost 5 bases, J lost 3 bases, and 5 bases stayed unmatched. There are 16 residues in the CDR3. Germline V gives CDR1 SGHTA, CDR2 FQGTGA. This CDR3 is CASSNIAGGDTGELFF. The CDR3 DNA is TGTGCCAGCAGCAATATAGCGGGGGGGGACACCGGGGAGCTGTTTTTT.

V and J are TRBV6-4 and TRBJ1-1, with 8 positions matching TRBD1. This CDR3 has 13 amino acids. V gave up 4 bases and J gave up 4 bases; unmatched junction bases: 2. From germline, CDR1 is MRHNA and CDR2 SNTAGT. The CDR3 DNA is TGTGCCAGCAGTGGAACAGGGGGCACTGAAGCTTTCTTT. Translated: CASSGTGGTEAFF.

This sequence joins TRBV18 and TRBJ1-2; 8 bases fit TRBD1. Losses at the gene ends were 3 bases for V and 7 bases for J; bases not matched to a gene: 10. CDR1 and CDR2 from the germline V gene are KGHSH and LQKENI. The CDR3 has 15 residues. CDR3 DNA: TGTGCCAGCTCACCGGGAGACAGGGGAGAATCTGGCTACACCTTC. Translated, it gives CASSPGDRGESGYTF.

This clone occurred once. The V gene is TRBV5-4, the J gene TRBJ2-7; possible D gene TRBD1, 6 bases. The CDR3 covers 14 residues. Germline values: CDR1 SGHNT, CDR2 YYREEE (reference sequence). The V end lost 3 bases, the J end lost 0 bases, and 10 bases lay between the germline ends. The CDR3 is CASSYRDISYEQYF. The CDR3 DNA reads as TGTGCCAGCAGCTACCGGGACATCTCCTACGAGCAGTACTTC.

This clone has only a few counts. This chain connects TRBV11-2 to TRBJ2-5; D gene uncertain. V lost 1 base and J lost 5, with 11 bases in between. This CDR3 has 14 amino acids. Germline V gene lookup returns CDR1 SGHAT and CDR2 FQNNGV. CDR3 region: CASSLGHPSETQYF. The CDR3 region has the DNA TGTGCCAGCAGCTTAGGGCACCCATCGGAGACCCAGTACTTC.